The present T cell receptor (beta chain) was sequenced within a study of T cell responses to AZD1222 COVID-19 vaccine (dated by TCRdb to the early 2020s). Turning to the overall study: AZD1222 recipients whose second dose came at about 4 weeks and those whose second dose came at about 12 weeks were combined into one group, since spike-specific TCR depth and breadth did not differ between the two schedules. A total of more than 230 trial participants underwent TCR sequencing, of whom 200 to 220 received two doses of AZD1222 and some 25 received two doses of the MenACWY control vaccine. Trial participants were enrolled by age into subgroups of 18-55, 56-69 and 70-plus years, and around 140, 26 and 57 TCR-sequenced participants, respectively, were included in these subgroups. General findings and caveats noted by the study authors: In the small 56-69-year group, the increase in depth fell short of significance, most likely because of low power. Most participants were white British and females outnumbered males, and the authors suggested that clonal diversity may have been underestimated. Conclusions about previously exposed vaccinees are limited, since just 6 or 7 AZD1222 recipients were seropositive for SARS-CoV-2 at baseline. A significant rise in spike-specific TCR breadth and depth was observed after two AZD1222 doses relative to day 0 and relative to MenACWY recipients. The vaccine-associated CD4 TCRs covered the entire spike protein, and the dominant responses fell in regions 160-218 and 743-854. Epitopes outside the regions mutated in the B.1.351 and B.1.1.7 variants were reportedly recognized by nearly half of the unique spike-specific TCRs. Because no samples from the day 14 peak response were available, repertoires could be characterized only after the peak T cell response.

On this clone: It has no known antigen specificity. No base-level quality is on record; no much larger clone is a single base apart.

The germline V gene (reference sequence) specifies LNHDA as CDR1 and SQIVND as CDR2. Trimming at the junction amounts to 7 bases on V and 9 bases on J, and the germline ends lie 16 bases apart. The cysteine opens and the phenylalanine closes a CDR3 of 14 amino acids. The sequence is cut down to CDR3 DNA, 42 bases in frame from base 1. The CDR3 regions of human TCRbeta chains were analyzed by immunosequencing. From the authors' description of their analysis: Repertoire TCRs were matched against a reference library of SARS-CoV-2-specific TCRs generated with the MIRA antigen-specificity platform. Breadth was defined as the fraction of unique TCRs that were SARS-CoV-2-associated, and depth was defined as the fraction of total T cells that were SARS-CoV-2-associated. Using the MIRA data, each spike-specific TCR was assigned both to the spike region to which the TCR was reactive and to a CD4 or CD8 class. Log10-transformed breadth and depth values were compared by one-way ANOVA with Sidak's multiple comparisons tests. TCRdb mirrors the immuneACCESS table, restricted to in-frame sequences. Some clones are absent from its copies; in checked studies, under half trace to an unresolved V gene, and the reason for the others is unknown. V and J calls and clone size are those listed in that table; D and trimming were worked out from the DNA. Counted in this sample were some 130,000 clones; approximately 83% of them appeared once. The ten biggest clones cover 7.5% to 8.5% of the sample.

According to the study, the label for this sample's time point signals: baseline before first vaccination. Vaccinee samples came from UK trials COV001 and COV002, including a single-blind randomized controlled phase 2/3 trial of AZD1222 (ChAdOx1 nCoV-19) in healthy adults. Trial participant PBMC samples were collected at day 0 and day 28 after the second dose for TCRbeta chain sequencing. The input for sequencing was peripheral blood, taken on day 0 of AZD1222 vaccination. The receptor chain draws on TRBV19 and TRBJ1-6; the D gene cannot be named for sure. The receptor was derived from an adult in good health. The nucleotide sequence is given as TGTGCCAGTACAGTGAGGGAGCAAGCTTCACCCCTCCACTTT. It specifies CASTVREQASPLHF.